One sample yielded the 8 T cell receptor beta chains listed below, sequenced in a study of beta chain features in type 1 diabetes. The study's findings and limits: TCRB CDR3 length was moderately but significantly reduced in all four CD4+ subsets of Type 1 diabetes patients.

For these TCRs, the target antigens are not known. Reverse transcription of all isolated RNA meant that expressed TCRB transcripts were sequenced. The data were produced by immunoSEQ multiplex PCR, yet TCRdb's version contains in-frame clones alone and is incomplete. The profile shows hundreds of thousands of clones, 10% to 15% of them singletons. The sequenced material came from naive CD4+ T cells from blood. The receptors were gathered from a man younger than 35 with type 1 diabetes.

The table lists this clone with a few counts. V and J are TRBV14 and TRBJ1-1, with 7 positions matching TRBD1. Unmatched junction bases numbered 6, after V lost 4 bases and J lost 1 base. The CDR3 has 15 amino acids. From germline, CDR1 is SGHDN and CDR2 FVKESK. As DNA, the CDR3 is TGTGCCAGCAGCCCCCTGACAGGGCCGAACACTGAAGCTTTCTTT. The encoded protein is CASSPLTGPNTEAFF.

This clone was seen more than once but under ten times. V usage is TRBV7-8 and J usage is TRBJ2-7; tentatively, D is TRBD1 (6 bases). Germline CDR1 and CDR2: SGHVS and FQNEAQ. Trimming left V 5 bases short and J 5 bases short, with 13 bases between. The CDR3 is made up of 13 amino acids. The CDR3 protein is CASSRRGSHEQYF. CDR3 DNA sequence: TGTGCCAGCAGCCGCAGGGGTAGCCACGAGCAGTACTTC.

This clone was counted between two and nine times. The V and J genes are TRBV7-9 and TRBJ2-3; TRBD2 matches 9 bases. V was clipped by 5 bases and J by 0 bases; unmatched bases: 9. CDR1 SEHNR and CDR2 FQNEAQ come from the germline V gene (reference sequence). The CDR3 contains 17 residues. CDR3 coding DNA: TGTGCCAGCAGCACCCGCCCTCTAGCGGGGAGCACAGATACGCAGTATTTT. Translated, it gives CASSTRPLAGSTDTQYF. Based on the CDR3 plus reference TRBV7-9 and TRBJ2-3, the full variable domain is DTGVSQNPRHKITKRGQNVTFRCDPISEHNRLYWYRQTLGQGPEFLTYFQNEAQLEKSRLLSDRFSAERPKGSFSTLEIQRTEQGDSAMYLCASSTRPLAGSTDTQYFGPGTRLTVL.

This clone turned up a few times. CDR3 coding DNA: TGTGCCAGCAGCTTCGACAGGGGATCCGAGGACACTGAAGCTTTCTTT. This codes for CASSFDRGSEDTEAFF. This sequence joins TRBV13 and TRBJ1-1; TRBD1 matches at 8 bases. Germline loops: CDR1 PRHDT, CDR2 FYEKMQ (reference sequence). J lost 3 bases, V lost 3 bases, and 9 bases had no gene match. The CDR3 is made up of 16 amino acids. Full variable domain (remainder filled in from reference TRBV13 and TRBJ1-1): AAGVIQSPRHLIKEKRETATLKCYPIPRHDTVYWYQQGPGQDPQFLISFYEKMQSDKGSIPDRFSAQQFSDYHSELNMSSLELGDSALYFCASSFDRGSEDTEAFFGQGTRLTVV.

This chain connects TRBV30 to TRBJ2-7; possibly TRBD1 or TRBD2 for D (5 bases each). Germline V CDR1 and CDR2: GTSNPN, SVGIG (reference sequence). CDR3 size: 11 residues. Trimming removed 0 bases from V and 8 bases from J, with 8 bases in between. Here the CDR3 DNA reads TGTGCCTGGAGTGTACGGGGACAGCAGTACTTC. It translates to CAWSVRGQQYF.

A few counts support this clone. This CDR3 reads CASSPVLAGKNNEQFF. The CDR3, as DNA: TGCGCCAGCAGCCCGGTGCTAGCGGGGAAGAACAATGAGCAGTTCTTC. The chain has TRBV5-1 and TRBJ2-1, with 9 bases that match TRBD2. Germline V gives CDR1 SGHRS, CDR2 YFSETQ. Losses at the gene ends were 4 bases for V and 5 bases for J; bases not matched to a gene: 10. The CDR3 consists of 16 residues.

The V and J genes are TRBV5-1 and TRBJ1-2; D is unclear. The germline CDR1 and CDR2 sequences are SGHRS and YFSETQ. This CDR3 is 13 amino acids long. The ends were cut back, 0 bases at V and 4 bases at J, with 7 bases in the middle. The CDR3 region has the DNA TGCGCCAGCAGCTTGGAACAGACCTATGGCTACACCTTC. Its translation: CASSLEQTYGYTF.

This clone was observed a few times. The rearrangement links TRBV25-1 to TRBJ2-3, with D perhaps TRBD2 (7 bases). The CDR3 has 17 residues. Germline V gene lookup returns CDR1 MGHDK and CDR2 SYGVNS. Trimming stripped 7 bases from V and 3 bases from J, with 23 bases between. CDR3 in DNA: TGTGCCAGCACCGGAGGGGGAGTTTGGGAGGGTACAGATACGCAGTATTTT. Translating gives CASTGGGVWEGTDTQYF.